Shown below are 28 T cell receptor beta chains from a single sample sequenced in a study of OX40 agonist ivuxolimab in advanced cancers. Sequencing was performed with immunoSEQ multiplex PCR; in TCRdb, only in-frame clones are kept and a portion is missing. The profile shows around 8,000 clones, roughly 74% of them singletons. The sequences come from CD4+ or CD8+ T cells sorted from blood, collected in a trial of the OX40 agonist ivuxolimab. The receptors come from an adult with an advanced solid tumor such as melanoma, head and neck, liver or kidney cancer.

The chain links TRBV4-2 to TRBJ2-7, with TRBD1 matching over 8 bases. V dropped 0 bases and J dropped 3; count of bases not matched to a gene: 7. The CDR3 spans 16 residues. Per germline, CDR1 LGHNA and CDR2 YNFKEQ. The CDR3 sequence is CASSQEGTGNDYEQYF. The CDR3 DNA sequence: TGTGCCAGCAGCCAAGAAGGGACAGGAAATGACTACGAGCAGTACTTC.

CDR3 protein: CSALQGPNYEQYF. The CDR3, as DNA: TGCAGCGCACTCCAGGGGCCCAACTACGAGCAGTACTTC. This chain links TRBV29-1 with TRBJ2-7; tentative D call: TRBD1 (6 bases). V was pared by 7 bases and J by 3 bases, with 16 bases between. Germline V gene lookup returns CDR1 SQVTM and CDR2 ANQGSEA. The CDR3 has 13 amino acids.

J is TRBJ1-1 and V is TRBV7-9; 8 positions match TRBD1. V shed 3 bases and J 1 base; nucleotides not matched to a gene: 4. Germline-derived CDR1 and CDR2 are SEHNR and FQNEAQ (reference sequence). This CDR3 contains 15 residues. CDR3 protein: CASSFGTGWNTEAFF. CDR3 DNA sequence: TGTGCCAGCAGCTTTGGGACAGGATGGAACACTGAAGCTTTCTTT. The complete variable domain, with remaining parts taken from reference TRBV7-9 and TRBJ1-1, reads DTGVSQNPRHKITKRGQNVTFRCDPISEHNRLYWYRQTLGQGPEFLTYFQNEAQLEKSRLLSDRFSAERPKGSFSTLEIQRTEQGDSAMYLCASSFGTGWNTEAFFGQGTRLTVV.

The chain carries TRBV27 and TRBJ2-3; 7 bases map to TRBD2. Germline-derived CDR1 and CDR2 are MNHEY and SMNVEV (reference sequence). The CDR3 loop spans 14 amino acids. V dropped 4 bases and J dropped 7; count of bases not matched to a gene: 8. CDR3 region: CASSSLPGGNTQYF. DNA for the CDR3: TGTGCCAGCAGTTCCCTACCGGGGGGAAATACGCAGTATTTT.

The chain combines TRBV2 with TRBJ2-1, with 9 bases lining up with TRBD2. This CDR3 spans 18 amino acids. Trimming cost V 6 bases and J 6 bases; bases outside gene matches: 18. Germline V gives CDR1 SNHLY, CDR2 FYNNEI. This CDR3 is CASSSARGGAGGRNEQFF. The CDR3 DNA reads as TGTGCCAGCAGCTCCGCTCGAGGAGGTGCGGGGGGGCGCAATGAGCAGTTCTTC.

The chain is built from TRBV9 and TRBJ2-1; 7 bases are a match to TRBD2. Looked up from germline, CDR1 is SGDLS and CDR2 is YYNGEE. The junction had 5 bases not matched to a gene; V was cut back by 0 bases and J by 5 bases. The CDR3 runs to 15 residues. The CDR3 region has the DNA TGTGCCAGCAGCGTAGCTACGGGACTACACAATGAGCAGTTCTTC. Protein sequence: CASSVATGLHNEQFF.

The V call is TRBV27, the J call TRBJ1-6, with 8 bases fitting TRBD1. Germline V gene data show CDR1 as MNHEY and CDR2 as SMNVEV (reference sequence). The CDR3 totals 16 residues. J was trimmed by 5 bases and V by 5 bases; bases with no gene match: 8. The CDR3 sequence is CASSTHRGTHNSPLHF. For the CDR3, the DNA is TGTGCCAGCAGTACCCACAGGGGGACTCATAATTCACCCCTCCACTTT.

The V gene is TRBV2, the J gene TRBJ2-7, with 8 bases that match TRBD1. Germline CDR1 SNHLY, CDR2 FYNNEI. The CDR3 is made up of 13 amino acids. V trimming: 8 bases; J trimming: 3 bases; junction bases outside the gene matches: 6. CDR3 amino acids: CASGQGIGYEQYF. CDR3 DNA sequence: TGTGCCAGCGGACAGGGTATAGGCTACGAGCAGTACTTC. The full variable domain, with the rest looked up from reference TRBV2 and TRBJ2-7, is EPEVTQTPSHQVTQMGQEVILRCVPISNHLYFYWYRQILGQKVEFLVSFYNNEISEKSEIFDDQFSVERPDGSNFTLKIRSTKLEDSAMYFCASGQGIGYEQYFGPGTRLTVT.

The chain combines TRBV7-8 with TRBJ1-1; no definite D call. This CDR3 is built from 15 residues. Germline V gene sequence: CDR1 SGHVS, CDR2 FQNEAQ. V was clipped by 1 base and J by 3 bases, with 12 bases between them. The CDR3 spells CASSLGGPADTEAFF. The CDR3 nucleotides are TGTGCCAGCAGCTTAGGCGGACCGGCGGACACTGAAGCTTTCTTT. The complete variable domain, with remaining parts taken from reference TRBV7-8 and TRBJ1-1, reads GAGVSQSPRYKVAKRGQDVALRCDPISGHVSLFWYQQALGQGPEFLTYFQNEAQLDKSGLPSDRFFAERPEGSVSTLKIQRTQQEDSAVYLCASSLGGPADTEAFFGQGTRLTVV.

CDR3 loop: CASSSSGTGAGYGYTF. The CDR3 DNA reads TGTGCCAGCAGCTCAAGCGGGACAGGGGCCGGATATGGCTACACCTTC. The chain joins TRBV6-6 to TRBJ1-2; 10 bases map to TRBD1. This CDR3 contains 16 residues. Germline lookup yields CDR1 MNHNY and CDR2 SVGAGI (reference sequence). V shed 6 bases, J shed 5 bases, and the junction held 12 bases outside the gene matches.

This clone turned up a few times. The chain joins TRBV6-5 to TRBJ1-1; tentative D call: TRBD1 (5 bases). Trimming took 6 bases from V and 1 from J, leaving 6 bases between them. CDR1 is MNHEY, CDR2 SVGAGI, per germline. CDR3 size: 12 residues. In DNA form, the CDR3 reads TGTGCCAGCAGGCAGGGGAACACTGAAGCTTTCTTT. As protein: CASRQGNTEAFF.

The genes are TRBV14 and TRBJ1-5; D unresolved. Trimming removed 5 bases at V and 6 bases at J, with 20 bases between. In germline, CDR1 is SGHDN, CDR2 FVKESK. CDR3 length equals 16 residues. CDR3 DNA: TGTGCCAGCAGCGTAGTGACTTTGGGGTTCGGTCAGCCCCAGCATTTT. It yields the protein CASSVVTLGFGQPQHF.

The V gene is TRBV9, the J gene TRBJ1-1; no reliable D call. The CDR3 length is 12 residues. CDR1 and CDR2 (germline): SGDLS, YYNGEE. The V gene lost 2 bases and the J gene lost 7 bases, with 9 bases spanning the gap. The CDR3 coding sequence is TGTGCCAGCAGCGTGAGCGCCGGTGAAGCTTTCTTT. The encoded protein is CASSVSAGEAFF. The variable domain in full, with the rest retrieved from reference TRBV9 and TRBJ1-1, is DSGVTQTPKHLITATGQRVTLRCSPRSGDLSVYWYQQSLDQGLQFLIQYYNGEERAKGNILERFSAQQFPDLHSELNLSSLELGDSALYFCASSVSAGEAFFGQGTRLTVV.

This chain's CDR3 is CSVGLRGSANEKLFF. Here the CDR3 DNA reads TGCAGCGTTGGACTCAGGGGTAGTGCTAATGAAAAACTGTTTTTT. This chain connects TRBV29-1 to TRBJ1-4; D possibly corresponds to TRBD1 (6 bases). The germline V and J ends were trimmed by 4 bases and 3 bases, with 15 bases remaining between them. Germline V lookup: CDR1 SQVTM, CDR2 ANQGSEA. CDR3 length: 15 amino acids. The entire variable domain, with the rest obtained from reference TRBV29-1 and TRBJ1-4, is as follows: SAVISQKPSRDICQRGTSLTIQCQVDSQVTMMFWYRQQPGQSLTLIATANQGSEATYESGFVIDKFPISRPNLTFSTLTVSNMSPEDSSIYLCSVGLRGSANEKLFFGSGTQLSVL.

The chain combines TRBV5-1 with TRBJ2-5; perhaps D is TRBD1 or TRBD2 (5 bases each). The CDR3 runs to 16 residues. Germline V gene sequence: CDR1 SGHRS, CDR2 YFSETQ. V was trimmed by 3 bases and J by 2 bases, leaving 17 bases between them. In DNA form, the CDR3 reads TGCGCCAGCAGCTCTCTCTCGGGACCGAAACAAGAGACCCAGTACTTC. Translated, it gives CASSSLSGPKQETQYF.

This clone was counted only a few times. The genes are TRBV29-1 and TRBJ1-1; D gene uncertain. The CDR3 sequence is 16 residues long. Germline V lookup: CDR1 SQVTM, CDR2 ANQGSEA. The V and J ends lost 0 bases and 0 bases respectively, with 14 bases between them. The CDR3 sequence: CSVEEDPSYMNTEAFF. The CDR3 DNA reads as TGCAGCGTTGAAGAGGACCCGTCGTACATGAACACTGAAGCTTTCTTT.

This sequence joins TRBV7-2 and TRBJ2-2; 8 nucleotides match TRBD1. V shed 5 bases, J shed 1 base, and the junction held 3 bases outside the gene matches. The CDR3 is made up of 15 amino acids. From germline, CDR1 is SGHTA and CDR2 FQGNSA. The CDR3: CASSPGQVNTGELFF. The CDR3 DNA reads TGTGCCAGCAGCCCGGGACAGGTGAACACCGGGGAGCTGTTTTTT.

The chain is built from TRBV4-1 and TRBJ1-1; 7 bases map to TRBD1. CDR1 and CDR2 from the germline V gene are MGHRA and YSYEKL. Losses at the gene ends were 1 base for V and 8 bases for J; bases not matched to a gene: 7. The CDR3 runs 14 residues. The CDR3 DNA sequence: TGCGCCAGCAGCCAAGGCGTCAGGGGGTTAGAAGCTTTCTTT. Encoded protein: CASSQGVRGLEAFF.

CDR3 protein: CASSVARNTEAFF. CDR3 nucleotides: TGTGCCAGCAGCGTAGCCCGGAACACTGAAGCTTTCTTT. The chain couples TRBV9 to TRBJ1-1; no firm D call. Trimming shortened V by 0 bases and J by 1 base, and 4 bases separated the two germline ends. Germline CDR1 reads SGDLS; CDR2 reads YYNGEE. The CDR3 is made up of 13 amino acids. The variable domain in full, completed from reference TRBV9 and TRBJ1-1, reads DSGVTQTPKHLITATGQRVTLRCSPRSGDLSVYWYQQSLDQGLQFLIQYYNGEERAKGNILERFSAQQFPDLHSELNLSSLELGDSALYFCASSVARNTEAFFGQGTRLTVV.

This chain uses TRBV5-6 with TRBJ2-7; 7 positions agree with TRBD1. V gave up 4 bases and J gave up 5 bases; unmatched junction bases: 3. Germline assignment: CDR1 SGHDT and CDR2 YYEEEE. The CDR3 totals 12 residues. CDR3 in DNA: TGTGCCAGCAGCCCGGGACAGAACGAGCAGTACTTC. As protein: CASSPGQNEQYF. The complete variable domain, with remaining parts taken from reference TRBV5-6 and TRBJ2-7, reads DAGVTQSPTHLIKTRGQQVTLRCSPKSGHDTVSWYQQALGQGPQFIFQYYEEEERQRGNFPDRFSGHQFPNYSSELNVNALLLGDSALYLCASSPGQNEQYFGPGTRLTVT.

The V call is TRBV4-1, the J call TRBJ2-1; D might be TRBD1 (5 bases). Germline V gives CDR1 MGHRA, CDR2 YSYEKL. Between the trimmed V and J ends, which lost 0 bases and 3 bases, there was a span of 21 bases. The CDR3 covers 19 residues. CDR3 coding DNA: TGCGCCAGCAGCCAAGAATCTCTCTGGGGCTCCTCAGACTACAATGAGCAGTTCTTC. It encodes CASSQESLWGSSDYNEQFF.

CDR3 DNA sequence: TGCGCCAGCAGTGCTCCGGGTTGGGGGGTCTCCTACGAGCAGTACTTC. It translates to CASSAPGWGVSYEQYF. The genes are TRBV10-2 and TRBJ2-5; maybe TRBD2 (6 bases). The J call may be mistaken, given a closer DNA end match to TRBJ2-7. Germline CDR1 WSHSY, CDR2 SAAADI. The CDR3 extends over 16 amino acids.

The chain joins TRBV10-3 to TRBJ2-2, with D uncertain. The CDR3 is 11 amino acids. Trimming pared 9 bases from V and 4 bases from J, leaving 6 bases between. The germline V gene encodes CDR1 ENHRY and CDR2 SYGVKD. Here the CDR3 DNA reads TGTGCCATAACGGGCACCGGGGAGCTGTTTTTT. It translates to CAITGTGELFF.

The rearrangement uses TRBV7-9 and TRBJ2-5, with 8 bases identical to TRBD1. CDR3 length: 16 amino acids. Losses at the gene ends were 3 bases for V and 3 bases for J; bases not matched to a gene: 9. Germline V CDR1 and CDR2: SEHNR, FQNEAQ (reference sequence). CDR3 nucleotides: TGTGCCAGCAGCTTCCCAAGGACAGGGCAGGAAGAGACCCAGTACTTC. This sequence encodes CASSFPRTGQEETQYF.

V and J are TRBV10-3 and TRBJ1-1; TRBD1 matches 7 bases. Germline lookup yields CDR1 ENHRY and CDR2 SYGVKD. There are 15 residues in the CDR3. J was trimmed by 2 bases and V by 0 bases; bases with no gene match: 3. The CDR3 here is CAISESEGANTEAFF. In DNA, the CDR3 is TGTGCCATCAGTGAGTCGGAGGGGGCAAACACTGAAGCTTTCTTT.

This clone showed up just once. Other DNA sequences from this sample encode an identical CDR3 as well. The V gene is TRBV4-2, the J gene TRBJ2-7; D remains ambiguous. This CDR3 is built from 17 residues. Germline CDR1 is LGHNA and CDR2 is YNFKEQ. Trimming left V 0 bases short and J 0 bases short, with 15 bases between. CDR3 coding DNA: TGTGCCAGCAGCCAAGATCTCGGCGACGGACGCTCCTACGAGCAGTACTTC. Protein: CASSQDLGDGRSYEQYF.

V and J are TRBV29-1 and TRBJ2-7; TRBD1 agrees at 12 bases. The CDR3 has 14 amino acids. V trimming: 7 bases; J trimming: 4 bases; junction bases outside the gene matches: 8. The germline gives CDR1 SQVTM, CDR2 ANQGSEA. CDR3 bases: TGCAGCGCCGTACCGGGACAGGGGGCATACGAGCAGTACTTC. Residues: CSAVPGQGAYEQYF.

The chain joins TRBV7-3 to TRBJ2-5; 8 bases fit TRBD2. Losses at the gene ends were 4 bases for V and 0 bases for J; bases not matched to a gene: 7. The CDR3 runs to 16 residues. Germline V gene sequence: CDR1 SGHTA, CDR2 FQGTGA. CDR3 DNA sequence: TGTGCCAGCAGCTCGCCGGGTAGCGGGGACCAAGAGACCCAGTACTTC. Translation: CASSSPGSGDQETQYF.